This T cell receptor beta chain is drawn from a study of beta chain features in type 1 diabetes. Points from the study as a whole: VDJ junctions from type 1 diabetes patients carried fewer insertions and larger deletions. Within each of all four CD4+ subsets, Type 1 diabetes patients had TCRB CDR3s that were moderately but significantly shorter. The naive, central memory and Treg TCRB repertoires looked more alike in patients than they did in healthy donors.

Isolated RNA was reverse transcribed in full, so expressed TCRB transcripts were sequenced. Some clones are missing from TCRdb's copy, which holds only in-frame ones; the method was immunoSEQ multiplex PCR. The table lists fewer than 150,000 clones, 6.9% of them singletons, with about 1.4% in the top ten. This clone was seen ten or more times. Its antigen is still unknown. V was clipped by 5 bases and J by 2 bases; unmatched bases: 8. CDR3 size: 14 residues. The V gene's germline CDR1 is SQVTM and CDR2 ANQGSEA. The sample taken for sequencing was central memory CD4+ T cells from blood. The TCR originated in a woman in her thirties in good health. The chain couples TRBV29-1 to TRBJ2-5; 7 nucleotides line up with TRBD1. DNA for the CDR3: TGCAGCGTTTCCAACAGGGGACGACAAGAGACCCAGTACTTC. Its translation: CSVSNRGRQETQYF.